This T cell receptor (beta chain) is from a study of CXCR3-negative and CXCR3-positive naive CD8 T cells. The overall study: Some 150 million TRB reads in total, about 1.5 +/- 0.3 million per library.

Libraries of TRB cDNA were made by 5' RACE and carried UMIs. No DNA is given; TCRdb re-called the 5' RACE reads and lists each CDR3 protein once. The sample holds approximately 89,000 distinct CDR3 sequences. All CD8+ T cell subsets were sorted in triplicate at around 330,000 cells each. Germline assignment: CDR1 SQVTM and CDR2 ANQGSEA. There are 13 residues in the CDR3. Concerning this clonotype: What it binds is unknown.

Overall study results and limits: PBMCs showed partially decreased CXCR3 expression after cryopreservation, and most assays used fresh PBMCs. Whereas memory cells differed, naive CXCR3-negative and CXCR3-positive cells shared similar TRBV-TRBJ usage. For CXCR3-positive naive cells, TRB CDR3s were more hydrophobic than those of CXCR3-negative naive cells.

The source of this sequence is a human donor in good health. Some clones in this sample may be carry-over from other donors' samples. The sequencing input was naive CXCR3+ CD8+ T cells from blood. The subset denotes: CD45RO-CCR7+CD27+CD95- naive CD8+ T cells expressing CXCR3 (TNR3+). The chain recombines TRBV29-1 with TRBJ1-2. The CDR3 protein is CSALLTGSYGYTF.